Shown below are 9 T cell receptor beta chains from a single sample sequenced in a study of technical replicates of blood from a few donors. Here immunoSEQ multiplex PCR was the method, and the copy in TCRdb shows in-frame clones only, minus some. The profile shows more than 65,000 clones, nearly 96% of them singletons. Sample: T cells isolated from PBMCs. These receptors were collected from a human donor in good health.

This chain links TRBV28 with TRBJ1-1; 7 nucleotides align to TRBD1. The CDR3 has 15 residues. Germline CDR1 reads MDHEN; CDR2 reads SYDVKM. V shed 5 bases and J 0 bases; nucleotides not matched to a gene: 6. Here the CDR3 reads CASSPWTGLNTEAFF. The CDR3 DNA reads TGTGCCAGCAGTCCCTGGACAGGCTTGAACACTGAAGCTTTCTTT.

V usage is TRBV5-5 and J usage is TRBJ1-5; unclear D gene. V was cut by 0 bases and J by 4 bases, with 5 bases left in between. Germline V gives CDR1 SGHKS, CDR2 YYEKEE (reference sequence). The CDR3 is 13 amino acids. The CDR3 here is CASSLDINQPQHF. DNA of the CDR3: TGTGCCAGCAGCTTGGATATTAATCAGCCCCAGCATTTT.

This rearrangement joins TRBV5-1 to TRBJ1-2; a possible D gene is TRBD1 (6 bases). V was pared by 4 bases and J by 8 bases, with 12 bases between. This CDR3 spans 12 amino acids. Germline lookup yields CDR1 SGHRS and CDR2 YFSETQ. The CDR3: CASSRSGEGYTF. CDR3 nucleotides: TGCGCCAGCAGCCGGTCAGGGGAGGGCTACACCTTC.

Only one count was recorded for this clone. The rearrangement links TRBV18 to TRBJ1-1; no firm D call. This CDR3 region has 12 residues. V dropped 4 bases and J dropped 4 bases, with 7 bases sitting between them. Germline CDR1 is KGHSH and CDR2 is LQKENI. CDR3 nucleotide sequence: TGTGCCAGCTCACGCGGAGGCACTGAAGCTTTCTTT. Amino acid sequence: CASSRGGTEAFF.

The chain links TRBV7-6 to TRBJ2-5, with D possibly matching TRBD2 (5 bases). Looked up from germline, CDR1 is SGHVS and CDR2 is FNYEAQ. Between the trimmed V and J ends, which lost 10 bases and 5 bases, there was a span of 23 bases. The CDR3 has 15 residues. CDR3 in amino acids: CAIEWRISLSETQYF. CDR3 bases: TGTGCCATCGAATGGAGGATCTCCCTCTCGGAGACCCAGTACTTC.

This clone showed up just once. This chain connects TRBV4-3 to TRBJ1-3; D not certain. This CDR3 is built from 15 residues. Trimming stripped 0 bases from V and 2 bases from J, with 8 bases between. Germline CDR1 is LGHNA and CDR2 is YSLEER. Here the CDR3 reads CASSQDSGTGNTIYF. The CDR3 region has the DNA TGCGCCAGCAGCCAAGACAGCGGGACTGGAAACACCATATATTTT.

CDR3 DNA sequence: TGTGCCAGCAGCTTAGTTTTTTTCGGGGGACAGTACGAGCAGTACTTC. Its protein is CASSLVFFGGQYEQYF. The V and J genes are TRBV11-2 and TRBJ2-7; maybe TRBD1 (7 bases). The V end lost 1 base, the J end lost 4 bases, and 17 bases lay between the germline ends. Germline loops: CDR1 SGHAT, CDR2 FQNNGV. CDR3 length equals 16 residues.

The chain uses TRBV2 and TRBJ2-7; 9 nucleotides match TRBD2. The CDR3 is 12 residues long. Trimming took 10 bases from V and 3 from J; bases not matched to a gene: 4. CDR1 is SNHLY and CDR2 is FYNNEI in the germline V gene. CDR3 sequence (DNA): TGTGCCACCCTGACTAGCGGCTACGAGCAGTACTTC. It is translated as CATLTSGYEQYF.

The V gene is TRBV28, the J gene TRBJ2-7; TRBD1 agrees at 7 bases. The V and J ends lost 8 bases and 1 base, in that order; junction bases with no gene match: 17. The CDR3 runs to 17 residues. Germline lookup yields CDR1 MDHEN and CDR2 SYDVKM. CDR3 amino acids: CASQLYFGTEFSYEQYF. CDR3 DNA sequence: TGTGCCAGCCAACTCTATTTTGGGACAGAATTTTCCTACGAGCAGTACTTC. The full variable domain, in which reference TRBV28 and TRBJ2-7 provide the parts outside the CDR3, is DVKVTQSSRYLVKRTGEKVFLECVQDMDHENMFWYRQDPGLGLRLIYFSYDVKMKEKGDIPEGYSVSREKKERFSLILESASTNQTSMYLCASQLYFGTEFSYEQYFGPGTRLTVT.